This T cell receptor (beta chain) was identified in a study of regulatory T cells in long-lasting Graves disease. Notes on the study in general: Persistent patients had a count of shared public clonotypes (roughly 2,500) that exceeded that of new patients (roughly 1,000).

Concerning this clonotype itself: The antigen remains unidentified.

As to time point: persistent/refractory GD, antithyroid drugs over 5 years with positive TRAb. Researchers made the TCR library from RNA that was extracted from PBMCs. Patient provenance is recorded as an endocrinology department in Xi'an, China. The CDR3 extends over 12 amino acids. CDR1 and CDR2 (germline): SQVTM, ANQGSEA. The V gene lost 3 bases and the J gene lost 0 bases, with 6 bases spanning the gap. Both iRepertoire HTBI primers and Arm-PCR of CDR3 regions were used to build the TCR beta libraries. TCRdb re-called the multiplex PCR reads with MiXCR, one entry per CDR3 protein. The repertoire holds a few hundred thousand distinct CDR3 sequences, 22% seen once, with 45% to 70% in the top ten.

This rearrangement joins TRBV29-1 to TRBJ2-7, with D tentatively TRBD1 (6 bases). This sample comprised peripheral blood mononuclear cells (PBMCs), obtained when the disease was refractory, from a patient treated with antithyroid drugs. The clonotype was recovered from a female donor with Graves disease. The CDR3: CSVEGASYEQYF. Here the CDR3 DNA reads TGCAGCGTTGAGGGGGCCTCCTACGAGCAGTACTTC.